Described below is a single TCR beta chain sequence and its context. Its target is not known. A much bigger clone sits one base away, suggesting this may be a read error. Germline lookup yields CDR1 MGHRA and CDR2 YSYEKL. The CDR3 contains 17 residues. Per-sample PBMC isolation yielded at least 7 million cells. A second PCR, run for about 7 to 11 cycles, used a sample-barcoded 5' primer plus a J-beta primer mix. MiXCR, applied by TCRdb to the 5' RACE reads, yields one record per CDR3 protein. This table holds hundreds of thousands of distinct CDR3 sequences, 20% to 25% found once. This entry comes from a study of blood T cells in healthy people across ages. Study results and caveats: Naive T cell percentage by flow cytometry tracked strongly with beta diversity. Diversity of TCR beta per million T cells declined in a roughly linear way with age. The study found more naive CD4+ cells and higher diversity in long-lived than aged donors.

What was sequenced was blood. The origin of this receptor is a man between 65 and 85 years old in good health. This sequence joins TRBV4-1 and TRBJ1-5; 9 bases match TRBD1. The CDR3: CASSTELDRGVGQLQHF. The CDR3 DNA reads TGCGCCAGCAGCACCGAACTGGACAGGGGAGTGGGTCAGCTCCAGCATTTT.